This paragraph covers one TCR beta chain sequence. Its antigen is not identified. The CDR3 consists of 16 residues. Trimming left V 1 base short and J 0 bases short, with 13 bases between. Germline-derived CDR1 and CDR2 are SGHAT and FQNNGV. PCR was performed using 60 Vbeta and 13 Jbeta primers. TCRdb's table, derived via immunoSEQ multiplex PCR, lists solely in-frame clones and lacks some. The data hold 85,000 to 100,000 clones, with less than 70% observed a single time. This entry is derived from a study of cytomegalovirus exposure and HLA in healthy donors. General study results and limits: A further, later analysis showed that HLA-associated TCR beta chains (compared with equally common others) were more clonally expanded.

This TCR derives from a human donor in good health. Sequenced sample: PBMCs. The V gene is TRBV11-2, the J gene TRBJ2-7, with D possibly being TRBD2 (7 bases). The CDR3 DNA sequence: TGTGCCAGCAGCTTAGGGGGGGGGCCTCGCTCCTACGAGCAGTACTTC. Protein product: CASSLGGGPRSYEQYF.